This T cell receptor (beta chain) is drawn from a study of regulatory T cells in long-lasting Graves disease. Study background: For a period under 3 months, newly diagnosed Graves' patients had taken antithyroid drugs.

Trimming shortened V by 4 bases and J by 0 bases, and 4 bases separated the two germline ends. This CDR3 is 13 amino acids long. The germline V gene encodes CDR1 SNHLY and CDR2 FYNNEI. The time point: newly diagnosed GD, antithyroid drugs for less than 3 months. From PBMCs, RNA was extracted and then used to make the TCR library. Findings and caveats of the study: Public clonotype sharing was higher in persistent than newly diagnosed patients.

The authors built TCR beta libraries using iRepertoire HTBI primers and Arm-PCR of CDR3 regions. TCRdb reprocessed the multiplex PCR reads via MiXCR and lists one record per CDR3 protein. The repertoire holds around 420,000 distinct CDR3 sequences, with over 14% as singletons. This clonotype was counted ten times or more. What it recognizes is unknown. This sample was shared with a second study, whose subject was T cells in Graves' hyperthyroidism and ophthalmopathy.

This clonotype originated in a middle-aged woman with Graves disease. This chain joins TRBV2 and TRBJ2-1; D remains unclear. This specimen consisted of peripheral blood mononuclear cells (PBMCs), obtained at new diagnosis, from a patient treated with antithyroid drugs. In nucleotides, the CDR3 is TGTGCCAGCAGTGTCGGCTCCTACAATGAGCAGTTCTTC. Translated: CASSVGSYNEQFF.